This passage covers 16 T cell receptor beta chains from one sample sequenced in a study of Tregs in tolerant kidney transplant recipients (dated by TCRdb to the late 2010s). Receptors were amplified or captured by the immunoSEQ multiplex PCR assay. TCRdb carries this immuneACCESS record with in-frame sequences only. Its versions omit some clonotypes, under half of them owing to an unresolved V gene in the studies checked, with the rest unexplained. Here the sample has tens of thousands of clones; 93% occur a single time. The ten largest clonotypes hold 0.46% of the sample. The time point label of this sample denotes: blood sample drawn before combined kidney and bone marrow transplant. This specimen was CD4+ T cells from blood, taken before the transplant. These receptors all come from a human donor who received a combined kidney and bone marrow transplant.

CDR3 nucleotide sequence: TGTGCCAGCAGCGAGGGACTAGCGGGAGTGACTTACGAGCAGTACTTC. Amino acids: CASSEGLAGVTYEQYF. V gene TRBV4-2 combines with J gene TRBJ2-7; TRBD2 aligns across 14 bases. Germline loops: CDR1 LGHNA, CDR2 YNFKEQ. CDR3 size: 16 residues. J was trimmed by 4 bases and V by 5 bases; bases with no gene match: 7.

The rearrangement links TRBV7-2 to TRBJ2-5; 10 positions match TRBD1. The closer fit of TRBJ2-7 to the DNA end suggests the J call may be wrong. Germline V gene sequence: CDR1 SGHTA, CDR2 FQGNSA. This CDR3 is 15 amino acids long. In DNA, the CDR3 is TGTGCCAGCAGCTCTGACCGGGACAGGGGTTACGAGCAGTACTTC. Translating it yields CASSSDRDRGYEQYF.

V and J are TRBV7-9 and TRBJ2-3; 11 positions match TRBD1. The CDR3 consists of 16 residues. Germline V gene data show CDR1 as SEHNR and CDR2 as FQNEAQ (reference sequence). V was pared by 7 bases and J by 3 bases, with 9 bases of the junction left unmatched. For the CDR3, the DNA is TGTGCCAGCAACCCCCCCGGGACAGGGGGGACAGATACGCAGTATTTT. This codes for CASNPPGTGGTDTQYF.

The chain has TRBV7-3 and TRBJ2-6, with TRBD1 identical over 8 bases. Trimming took 5 bases from V and 3 from J; bases not matched to a gene: 3. Germline CDR1 is SGHTA and CDR2 is FQGTGA. The CDR3 sequence is 15 residues long. The CDR3 bases are TGTGCCAGCAGCCGGACAGGGTTTGGGGCCAACGTCCTGACTTTC. Translating gives CASSRTGFGANVLTF.

V gene TRBV5-1 combines with J gene TRBJ2-1; 7 bases line up with TRBD2. Per the germline V gene, CDR1 is SGHRS and CDR2 is YFSETQ. The CDR3 is 16 residues long. V lost 0 bases and J lost 2; bases outside the gene matches: 5. CDR3: CASSLEPSGAYNEQFF. In nucleotides, the CDR3 is TGCGCCAGCAGCTTGGAGCCTAGCGGTGCCTACAATGAGCAGTTCTTC.

This clone has only one observation. V is TRBV19 and J is TRBJ2-7, with 11 bases lining up with TRBD2. CDR1 is LNHDA and CDR2 is SQIVND in the germline V gene (reference sequence). V lost 3 bases, J lost 4 bases, and 8 bases stayed unmatched. CDR3 length: 16 residues. CDR3 residues: CASSIVAGGFWYEQYF. CDR3 nucleotides: TGTGCCAGTAGTATTGTAGCGGGAGGGTTTTGGTACGAGCAGTACTTC. The whole variable domain, remainder taken from reference TRBV19 and TRBJ2-7, is DGGITQSPKYLFRKEGQNVTLSCEQNLNHDAMYWYRQDPGQGLRLIYYSQIVNDFQKGDIAEGYSVSREKKESFPLTVTSAQKNPTAFYLCASSIVAGGFWYEQYFGPGTRLTVT.

This clone is a singleton in its sample. The chain joins TRBV7-8 to TRBJ2-7; weak D call: TRBD1 (6 bases). The length of the CDR3 is 18 residues. V lost 1 base to trimming and J lost 3 bases, with 22 bases between them. Germline values: CDR1 SGHVS, CDR2 FQNEAQ. The CDR3 loop is CASSLGPTRMGTIYEQYF. CDR3 coding DNA: TGTGCCAGCAGCTTAGGCCCGACAAGGATGGGGACAATCTACGAGCAGTACTTC.

This sequence joins TRBV30 and TRBJ1-5, with D perhaps TRBD1 (6 bases). Looked up from germline, CDR1 is GTSNPN and CDR2 is SVGIG (reference sequence). The CDR3 has 13 amino acids. V was clipped by 3 bases and J by 9 bases, with 15 bases between them. As DNA, the CDR3 is TGTGCCTGGAGGGCGGGGGCCCTTAGGCCCCAGCATTTT. Translating it yields CAWRAGALRPQHF.

V and J are TRBV29-1 and TRBJ2-1; D may be TRBD2 (6 bases). The CDR3 spans 15 residues. The V end lost 8 bases, the J end lost 5 bases, and 22 bases lay between the germline ends. Germline loops: CDR1 SQVTM, CDR2 ANQGSEA. CDR3 sequence: CSLASGPGGNNEQFF. DNA for the CDR3: TGCAGCCTTGCGAGCGGCCCTGGAGGGAACAATGAGCAGTTCTTC.

The chain combines TRBV5-1 with TRBJ2-5; tentatively, D is TRBD2 (5 bases). V lost 2 bases and J 1 base, leaving 6 bases between the germline ends. Germline values: CDR1 SGHRS, CDR2 YFSETQ. This CDR3 contains 13 residues. CDR3 loop: CASSLRGQETQYF. The CDR3 region has the DNA TGCGCCAGCAGCTTACGGGGCCAAGAGACCCAGTACTTC.

V gene TRBV7-8 combines with J gene TRBJ1-1; D not certain. The CDR3 is 13 residues long. The V gene's germline CDR1 is SGHVS and CDR2 FQNEAQ. V shed 2 bases and J shed 1 base, with 5 bases lying between them. CDR3 nucleotide sequence: TGTGCCAGCAGCTTAATCGGGAACACTGAAGCTTTCTTT. Translating gives CASSLIGNTEAFF. The variable domain in full, completed from reference TRBV7-8 and TRBJ1-1, reads GAGVSQSPRYKVAKRGQDVALRCDPISGHVSLFWYQQALGQGPEFLTYFQNEAQLDKSGLPSDRFFAERPEGSVSTLKIQRTQQEDSAVYLCASSLIGNTEAFFGQGTRLTVV.

The rearrangement uses TRBV5-1 and TRBJ1-1; D might be TRBD1 (6 bases). Per the germline V gene, CDR1 is SGHRS and CDR2 is YFSETQ. The CDR3 totals 13 residues. Trimming pared 7 bases from V and 5 bases from J, leaving 15 bases between. DNA for the CDR3: TGCGCCAGCGCAAAGGGGGAAGGGACTGAAGCTTTCTTT. It translates to CASAKGEGTEAFF.

This clone is a singleton in its sample. The junction does not match germline at one end; this may be a read error. Distinct nucleotide sequences in the sample also encode this CDR3. CDR3 DNA: TGTGCCAGCAGTGGGCGGTCGGATTCCCCCCTCCACTTT. Its protein product is CASSGRSDSPLHF. The chain joins TRBV2 to TRBJ1-6; D is undetermined. This CDR3 comprises 13 residues. Germline-derived CDR1 and CDR2 are SNHLY and FYNNEI.

J is TRBJ1-5 and V is TRBV6-5, with D hard to call. Germline V CDR1 and CDR2: MNHEY, SVGAGI. This CDR3 spans 13 amino acids. Trimming cost V 8 bases and J 0 bases, with 8 bases left between them. The CDR3 region has the DNA TGTGCCAGCGGGAGGGATAGCAATCAGCCCCAGCATTTT. Protein product: CASGRDSNQPQHF.

The rearrangement uses TRBV9 and TRBJ1-4; D remains unclear. The V end lost 4 bases, the J end lost 8 bases, and 12 bases lay between the germline ends. The germline CDR1 and CDR2 sequences are SGDLS and YYNGEE. The CDR3 spans 13 residues. CDR3 loop: CASSPRPGEKLFF. In DNA form, the CDR3 reads TGTGCCAGCAGCCCCCGACCGGGGGAAAAACTGTTTTTT.

A remark on this clone: At one end the junction does not follow the germline gene, possibly because of a read error. Within the sample, other DNA sequences also encode this same CDR3. The chain has TRBV5-4 and TRBJ1-6; 8 nucleotides match TRBD1. Germline V lookup: CDR1 SGHNT, CDR2 YYREEE (reference sequence). This CDR3 has 14 residues. The chain's CDR3 is CASSRQGINSPLHF. CDR3 nucleotides: TGTGCCAGCAGTAGACAGGGGATAAATTCCCCCCTCCACTTT.